This T cell receptor (beta chain) was found in a study of T cells in Graves' hyperthyroidism and ophthalmopathy. TCR beta CDR3 region amplification was performed from RNA transcripts. The study used the HTBI primer set for a first-round RT-PCR of the TCR CDR3. TCRdb independently ran MiXCR on the multiplex PCR reads; one entry per CDR3 protein. This table has about 480,000 distinct CDR3 sequences, about 15% appearing once. This clonotype was observed at least ten times. Hyperthyroidism of Graves' type that showed no ophthalmopathy progression within 18 months was stable. Among the patients, aged 18 to 65, hyperthyroidism was newly diagnosed and had lasted under 2 months. Patients were excluded for uncontrolled infection, other autoimmune disease, pregnancy or lactation. This sample holds PBMCs from 10 ml fresh peripheral blood. The V end lost 6 bases, the J end lost 5 bases, and 4 bases lay between the germline ends. The germline V gene encodes CDR1 KGHSH and CDR2 LQKENI. This CDR3 has 11 amino acids.

This rearrangement joins TRBV18 to TRBJ1-4; D remains ambiguous. The TCR comes from a woman aged 18-30 years with Graves' hyperthyroidism. The specimen was blood. CDR3 nucleotides: TGTGCCAGCTCCGAAAATGAAAAACTGTTTTTT. This sequence encodes CASSENEKLFF.